Sequencing of this TCR beta chain was carried out in a study of shared clonotypes between healthy human individuals. This clone appeared once. This table comes from immunoSEQ multiplex PCR, and its TCRdb copy is limited to in-frame clones, with some not included. The sample has some 1,600,000 clones, 95% to 99% seen once. V lost 3 bases and J lost 8; bases outside the gene matches: 10. The CDR3 is 16 residues long. Germline V gene sequence: CDR1 ENHRY, CDR2 SYGVKD. The clonotype comes from a man aged 25-40 years in good health. Sequencing used naive CD4+ T cells sorted from blood. Regarding subset: CD45RA+ positively selected. The V call is TRBV10-3, the J call TRBJ2-1, with 10 bases identical to TRBD2. CDR3 DNA: TGTGCCATCAGTGATATCACTAGCGGGGTACGGGATGAGCAGTTCTTC. This codes for CAISDITSGVRDEQFF.